Listed below are T cell receptor beta chains from one sample, sequenced in a study of identical twins. MiXCR, applied by TCRdb to the 5' RACE reads, yields one record per CDR3 protein. The sample lists 350,000 to 600,000 distinct CDR3 sequences, 14% occurring once. The sample also formed part of further work on yellow fever vaccine responses in identical twins.

The material sequenced was CD4+ T cells sorted from blood. All receptors come from a woman in her late teens or twenties in good health. Each CDR3 is given with its conserved first and last residue. The D gene is left open where the match is weak. Some rows have no size entry. The others give once, few or many, or a class for an expanded clone.

v_call: TRBV6-1; j_call: TRBJ2-1; clone_size: NA; d_call: NA; cdr3_nt: TGTGCCAGCAGACCCGGGACCTCCTTTTACAATGAGCAGTTCTTC; cdr3_aa: CASRPGTSFYNEQFF
v_call: TRBV3-1; j_call: TRBJ2-1; clone_size: NA; d_call: NA; cdr3_nt: TGTGCCAGCAGCCAAATTGGAGTCGGTCTACAGGGTCGGGACAATGAGCAGTTCTTC; cdr3_aa: CASSQIGVGLQGRDNEQFF
v_call: TRBV20-1; j_call: TRBJ2-7; clone_size: NA; d_call: TRBD2; cdr3_nt: TGCAGTGCTAGACCGGGACTAGCAGTTTACGAGCAGTACTTC; cdr3_aa: CSARPGLAVYEQYF
v_call: TRBV11-1; j_call: TRBJ2-7; clone_size: NA; d_call: TRBD1; cdr3_nt: TGTGCCAGCAGCGTAACCGGGACAGGGTCTGAAAGGTCCTACGAGCAGTACTTC; cdr3_aa: CASSVTGTGSERSYEQYF
v_call: TRBV9; j_call: TRBJ2-7; clone_size: few; d_call: TRBD1; cdr3_nt: TGTGCCAGCAGCGTAGGCAGAGGGGACAGACCCTACGAGCAGTACTTC; cdr3_aa: CASSVGRGDRPYEQYF
v_call: TRBV10-2; j_call: TRBJ2-1; clone_size: NA; d_call: TRBD1; cdr3_nt: TGCGCCAGCAGTGGGGACCGGGACAGGCCCTACAATGAGCAGTTCTTC; cdr3_aa: CASSGDRDRPYNEQFF
v_call: TRBV9; j_call: TRBJ1-1; clone_size: few; d_call: TRBD1; cdr3_nt: TGTGCCAGCAGCCCGACAGGGGACCGCACTGAAGCTTTCTTT; cdr3_aa: CASSPTGDRTEAFF
v_call: TRBV27; j_call: TRBJ2-3; clone_size: NA; d_call: NA; cdr3_nt: TGTGCCAGCAGTTTTCTAAGCGCAAGCACAGATACGCAGTATTTT; cdr3_aa: CASSFLSASTDTQYF
v_call: TRBV5-1; j_call: TRBJ2-7; clone_size: few; d_call: TRBD1; cdr3_nt: TGCGCCAGCAGCTTGGGGACCACAGGGGACGAGCAGTACTTC; cdr3_aa: CASSLGTTGDEQYF
v_call: TRBV6-1; j_call: TRBJ1-2; clone_size: NA; d_call: NA; cdr3_nt: TGTGCCAGCAGTGCTGGGACTGAAGGGTCTGGTGGCTACACCTTC; cdr3_aa: CASSAGTEGSGGYTF
v_call: TRBV4-2; j_call: TRBJ1-2; clone_size: many; d_call: TRBD1; cdr3_nt: TGTGCCAGCAGCCAAGATCCAGGGGGCGGCTATGGCTACACCTTC; cdr3_aa: CASSQDPGGGYGYTF
v_call: TRBV9; j_call: TRBJ2-2; clone_size: NA; d_call: NA; cdr3_nt: TGTGCCAGCAGCCCTTTAGGGCACTCGAACACCGGGGAGCTGTTTTTT; cdr3_aa: CASSPLGHSNTGELFF
v_call: TRBV6-2/TRBV6-3; j_call: TRBJ2-3; clone_size: few; d_call: NA; cdr3_nt: TGTGCCAGCAGTGTACAAACGGTATACGGGCAGTATTTT; cdr3_aa: CASSVQTVYGQYF
v_call: TRBV11-1; j_call: TRBJ1-4; clone_size: NA; d_call: TRBD1; cdr3_nt: TGTGCCAGCAGCCCCGGAGTGGGGACAGGGAATCCCGCATATGAAAAACTGTTTTTT; cdr3_aa: CASSPGVGTGNPAYEKLFF
v_call: TRBV29-1; j_call: TRBJ2-1; clone_size: many; d_call: NA; cdr3_nt: TGCAGCGTTGAAGATCACGGGGACGTCGGGCATGAGCAGTTCTTC; cdr3_aa: CSVEDHGDVGHEQFF
v_call: TRBV7-2; j_call: TRBJ2-2; clone_size: NA; d_call: NA; cdr3_nt: TGTGCCAGCAGGCGCCAGTTGAACACCGGGGAGCTGTTTTTT; cdr3_aa: CASRRQLNTGELFF
v_call: TRBV6-1; j_call: TRBJ2-7; clone_size: NA; d_call: TRBD1; cdr3_nt: TGTGCCAGCAGTAGCACAGGGGGCGCGTACGAGCAGTACTTC; cdr3_aa: CASSSTGGAYEQYF
v_call: TRBV15; j_call: TRBJ1-1; clone_size: few; d_call: TRBD1; cdr3_nt: TGTGCCACCAGCATTCAGGGGGACACTGAAGCTTTCTTT; cdr3_aa: CATSIQGDTEAFF
v_call: TRBV2; j_call: TRBJ2-7; clone_size: many; d_call: NA; cdr3_nt: TGTGCCAGCACCATGGGGGGGGCCCTCTCCTACGAGCAGTACTTC; cdr3_aa: CASTMGGALSYEQYF